The clone carrying this TCR beta chain was detected ten times or more. The antigen remains unidentified. Germline CDR1 is KGHSY and CDR2 is FQNENV. The CDR3 covers 13 residues. Deletions cut 3 bases from V and 8 bases from J, with 11 bases between. The data were obtained in a study of CD8 T cells in ankylosing spondylitis. Study-level findings and limits: Relatively rare in peripheral blood, disease-linked clones were also CD8+. There was reportedly significant enrichment of clones that were disease-linked in matched ankylosing spondylitis synovial fluid.

Quantitative molecular-barcoded 5'-RACE generated the TCR beta libraries. TCRdb called the 5' RACE reads again in MiXCR, with one record for every CDR3 protein. The data show roughly 150,000 distinct CDR3 sequences, 8.5% to 10% seen once. The TCR comes from a female donor with ankylosing spondylitis or in good health (not recorded which). The material sequenced was blood, either unsorted or a sorted T cell fraction (not recorded which). V and J are TRBV16 and TRBJ2-1; no definite D call. This CDR3 is CASSHLQMDEQFF. The CDR3 DNA reads as TGTGCCAGCAGCCATCTCCAAATGGATGAGCAGTTCTTC.